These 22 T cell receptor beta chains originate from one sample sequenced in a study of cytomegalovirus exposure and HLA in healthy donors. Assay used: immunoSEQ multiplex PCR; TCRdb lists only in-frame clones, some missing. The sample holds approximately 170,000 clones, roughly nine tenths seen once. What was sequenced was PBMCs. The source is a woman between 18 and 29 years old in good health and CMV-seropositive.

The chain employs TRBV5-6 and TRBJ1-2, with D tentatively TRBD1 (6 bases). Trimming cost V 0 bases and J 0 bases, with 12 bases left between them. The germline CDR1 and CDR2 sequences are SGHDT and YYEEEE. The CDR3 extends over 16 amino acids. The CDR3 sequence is CASSLATGSANYGYTF. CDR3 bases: TGTGCCAGCAGCTTGGCCACAGGGTCAGCTAACTATGGCTACACCTTC.

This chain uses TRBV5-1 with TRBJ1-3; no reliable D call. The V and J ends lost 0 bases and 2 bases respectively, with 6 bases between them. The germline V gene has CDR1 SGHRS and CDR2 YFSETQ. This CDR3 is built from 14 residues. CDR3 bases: TGCGCCAGCAGCTTGGGCGGAACTGGAAACACCATATATTTT. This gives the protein CASSLGGTGNTIYF.

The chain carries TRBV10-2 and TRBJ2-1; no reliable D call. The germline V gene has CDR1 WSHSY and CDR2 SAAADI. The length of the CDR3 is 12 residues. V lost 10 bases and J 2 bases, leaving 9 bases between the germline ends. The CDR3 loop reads CATREPYNEQFF. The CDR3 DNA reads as TGCGCCACCCGAGAACCCTACAATGAGCAGTTCTTC.

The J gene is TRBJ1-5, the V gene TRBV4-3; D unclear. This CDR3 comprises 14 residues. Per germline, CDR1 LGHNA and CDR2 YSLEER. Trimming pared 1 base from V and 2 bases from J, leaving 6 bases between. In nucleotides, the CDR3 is TGCGCCAGCAGCCAAGTCACGGGCAATCAGCCCCAGCATTTT. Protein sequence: CASSQVTGNQPQHF.

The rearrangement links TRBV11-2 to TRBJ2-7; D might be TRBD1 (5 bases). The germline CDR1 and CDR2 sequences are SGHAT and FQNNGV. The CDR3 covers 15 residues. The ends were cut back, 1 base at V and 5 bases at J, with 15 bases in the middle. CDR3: CASSLVGVTFDEQYF. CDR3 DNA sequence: TGTGCCAGCAGCTTAGTAGGGGTTACATTCGACGAGCAGTACTTC.

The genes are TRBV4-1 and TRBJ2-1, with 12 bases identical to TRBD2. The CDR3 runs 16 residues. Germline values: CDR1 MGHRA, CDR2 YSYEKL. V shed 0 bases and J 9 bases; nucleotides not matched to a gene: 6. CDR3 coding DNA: TGCGCCAGCAGCCAAGATAGGCTAGCGGGGGGGAGTGAGCAGTTCTTC. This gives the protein CASSQDRLAGGSEQFF.

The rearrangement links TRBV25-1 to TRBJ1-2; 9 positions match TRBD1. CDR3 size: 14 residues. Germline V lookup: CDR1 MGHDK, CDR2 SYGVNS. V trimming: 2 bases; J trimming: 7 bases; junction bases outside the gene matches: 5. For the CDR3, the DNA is TGTGCCAGCAGTGAAACGGGGACAGGGAGTGGCTACACCTTC. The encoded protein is CASSETGTGSGYTF.

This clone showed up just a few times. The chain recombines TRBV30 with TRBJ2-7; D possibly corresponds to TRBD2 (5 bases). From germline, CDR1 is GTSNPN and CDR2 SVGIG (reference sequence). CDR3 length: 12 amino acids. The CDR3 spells CASKGLRGEQYF. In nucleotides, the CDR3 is TGTGCTAGCAAGGGCCTCCGGGGCGAGCAGTACTTC.

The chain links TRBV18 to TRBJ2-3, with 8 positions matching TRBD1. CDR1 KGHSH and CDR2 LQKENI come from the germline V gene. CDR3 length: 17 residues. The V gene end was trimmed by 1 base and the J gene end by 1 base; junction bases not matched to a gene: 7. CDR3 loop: CASSPRIAQGGTDTQYF. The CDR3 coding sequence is TGTGCCAGCTCACCACGGATCGCACAGGGGGGCACAGATACGCAGTATTTT.

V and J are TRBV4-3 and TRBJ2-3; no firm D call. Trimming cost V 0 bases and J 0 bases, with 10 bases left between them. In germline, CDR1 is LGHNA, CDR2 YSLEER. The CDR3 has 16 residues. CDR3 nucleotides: TGCGCCAGCAGCCAAGATCCAGTGCGGAGCACAGATACGCAGTATTTT. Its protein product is CASSQDPVRSTDTQYF.

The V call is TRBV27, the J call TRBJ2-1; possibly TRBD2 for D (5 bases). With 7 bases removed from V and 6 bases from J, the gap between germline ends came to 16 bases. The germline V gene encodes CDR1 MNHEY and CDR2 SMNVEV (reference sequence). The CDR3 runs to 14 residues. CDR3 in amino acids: CASKAATGLNEQFF. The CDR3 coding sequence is TGTGCCAGCAAAGCGGCGACTGGCCTCAATGAGCAGTTCTTC.

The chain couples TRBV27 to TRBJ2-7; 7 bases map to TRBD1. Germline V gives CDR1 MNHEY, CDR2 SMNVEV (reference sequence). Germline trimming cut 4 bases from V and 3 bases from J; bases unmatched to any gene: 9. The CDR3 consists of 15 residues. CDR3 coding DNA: TGTGCCAGCAGTTCATCCAGACAGGGAAACTACGAGCAGTACTTC. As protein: CASSSSRQGNYEQYF.

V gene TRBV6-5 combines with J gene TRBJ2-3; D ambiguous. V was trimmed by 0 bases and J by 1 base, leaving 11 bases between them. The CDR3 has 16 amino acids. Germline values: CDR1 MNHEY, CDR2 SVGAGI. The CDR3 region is CASSYSSLVGTDTQYF. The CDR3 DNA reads TGTGCCAGCAGTTACTCGTCCCTAGTCGGCACAGATACGCAGTATTTT.

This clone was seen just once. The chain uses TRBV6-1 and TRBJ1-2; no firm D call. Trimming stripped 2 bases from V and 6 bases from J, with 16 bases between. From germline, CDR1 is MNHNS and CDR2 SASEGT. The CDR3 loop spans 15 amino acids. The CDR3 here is CASSEMPGSRNGYTF. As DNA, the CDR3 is TGTGCCAGCAGTGAAATGCCGGGGTCCCGGAATGGCTACACCTTC.

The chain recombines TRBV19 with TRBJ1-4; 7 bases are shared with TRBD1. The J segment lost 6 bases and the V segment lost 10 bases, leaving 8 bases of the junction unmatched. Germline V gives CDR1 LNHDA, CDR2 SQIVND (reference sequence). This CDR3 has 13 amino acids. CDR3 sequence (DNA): TGTGCCACCCGGGACAGTAACGATGAAAAACTGTTTTTT. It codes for CATRDSNDEKLFF.

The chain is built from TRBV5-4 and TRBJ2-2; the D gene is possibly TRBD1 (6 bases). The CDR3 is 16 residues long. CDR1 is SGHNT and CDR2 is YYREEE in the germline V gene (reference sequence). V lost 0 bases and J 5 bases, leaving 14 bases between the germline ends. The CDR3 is CASSLGTATGTGELFF. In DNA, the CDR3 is TGTGCCAGCAGCTTGGGGACAGCTACGGGGACCGGGGAGCTGTTTTTT.

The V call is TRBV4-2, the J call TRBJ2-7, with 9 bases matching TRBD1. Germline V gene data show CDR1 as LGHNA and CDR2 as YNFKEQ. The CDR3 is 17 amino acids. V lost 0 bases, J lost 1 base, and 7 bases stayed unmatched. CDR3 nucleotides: TGTGCCAGCAGCCAAGAAGATCGGACAGGGGAATCCTACGAGCAGTACTTC. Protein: CASSQEDRTGESYEQYF.

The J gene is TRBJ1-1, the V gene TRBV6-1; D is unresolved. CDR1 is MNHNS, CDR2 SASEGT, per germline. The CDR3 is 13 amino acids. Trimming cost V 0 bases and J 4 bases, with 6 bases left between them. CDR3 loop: CASSEARGTEAFF. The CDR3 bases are TGTGCCAGCAGTGAAGCTCGGGGCACTGAAGCTTTCTTT.

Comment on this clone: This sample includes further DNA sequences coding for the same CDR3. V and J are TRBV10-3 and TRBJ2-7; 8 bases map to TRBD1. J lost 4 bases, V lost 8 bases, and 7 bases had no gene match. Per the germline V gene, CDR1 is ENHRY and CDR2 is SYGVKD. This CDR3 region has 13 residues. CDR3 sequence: CAIGDRGLYEQYF. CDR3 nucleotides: TGTGCCATCGGCGACAGGGGACTTTACGAGCAGTACTTC.

The CDR3 loop reads CATSSPLAYEQYF. The CDR3 nucleotides are TGTGCCACCAGCAGCCCACTAGCCTACGAGCAGTACTTC. J is TRBJ2-7 and V is TRBV15; weak D call: TRBD2 (5 bases). V was pared by 3 bases and J by 2 bases, with 8 bases between. This CDR3 comprises 13 residues. CDR1 is LNHNV, CDR2 YYDKDF, per germline (reference sequence). Combining the CDR3 with reference TRBV15 and TRBJ2-7 gives the whole variable domain DAMVIQNPRYQVTQFGKPVTLSCSQTLNHNVMYWYQQKSSQAPKLLFHYYDKDFNNEADTPDNFQSRRPNTSFCFLDIRSPGLGDTAMYLCATSSPLAYEQYFGPGTRLTVT.

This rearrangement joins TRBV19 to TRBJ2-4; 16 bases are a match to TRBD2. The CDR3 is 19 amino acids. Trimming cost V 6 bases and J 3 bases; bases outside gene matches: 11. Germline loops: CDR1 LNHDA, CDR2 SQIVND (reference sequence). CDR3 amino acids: CASSPGLAGGNIHKNIQYF. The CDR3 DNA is TGTGCCAGTAGCCCGGGACTAGCGGGAGGGAATATACACAAAAACATTCAGTACTTC. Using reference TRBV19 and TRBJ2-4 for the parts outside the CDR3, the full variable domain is DGGITQSPKYLFRKEGQNVTLSCEQNLNHDAMYWYRQDPGQGLRLIYYSQIVNDFQKGDIAEGYSVSREKKESFPLTVTSAQKNPTAFYLCASSPGLAGGNIHKNIQYFGAGTRLSVL.

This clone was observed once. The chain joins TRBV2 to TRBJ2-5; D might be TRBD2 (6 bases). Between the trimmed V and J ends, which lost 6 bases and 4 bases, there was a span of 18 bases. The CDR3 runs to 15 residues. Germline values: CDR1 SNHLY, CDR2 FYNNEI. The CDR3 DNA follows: TGTGCCAGCAGATTAACCCTAGCGTCGGGAGAGACCCAGTACTTC. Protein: CASRLTLASGETQYF. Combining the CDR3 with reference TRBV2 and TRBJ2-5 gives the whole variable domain EPEVTQTPSHQVTQMGQEVILRCVPISNHLYFYWYRQILGQKVEFLVSFYNNEISEKSEIFDDQFSVERPDGSNFTLKIRSTKLEDSAMYFCASRLTLASGETQYFGPGTRLLVL.